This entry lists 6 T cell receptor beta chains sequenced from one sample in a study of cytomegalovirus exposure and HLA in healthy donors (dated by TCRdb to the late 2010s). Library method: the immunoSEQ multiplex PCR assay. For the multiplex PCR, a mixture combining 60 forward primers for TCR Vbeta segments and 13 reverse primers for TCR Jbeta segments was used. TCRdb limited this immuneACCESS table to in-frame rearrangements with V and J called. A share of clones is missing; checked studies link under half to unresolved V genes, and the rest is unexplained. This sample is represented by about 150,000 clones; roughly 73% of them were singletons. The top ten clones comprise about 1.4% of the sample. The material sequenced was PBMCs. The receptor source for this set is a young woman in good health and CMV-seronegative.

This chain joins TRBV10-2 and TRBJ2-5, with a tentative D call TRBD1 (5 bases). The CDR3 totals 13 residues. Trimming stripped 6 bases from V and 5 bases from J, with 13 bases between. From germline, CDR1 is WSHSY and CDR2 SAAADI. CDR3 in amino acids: CASRFGQWETQYF. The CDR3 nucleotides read TGCGCCAGCAGATTTGGACAATGGGAGACCCAGTACTTC.

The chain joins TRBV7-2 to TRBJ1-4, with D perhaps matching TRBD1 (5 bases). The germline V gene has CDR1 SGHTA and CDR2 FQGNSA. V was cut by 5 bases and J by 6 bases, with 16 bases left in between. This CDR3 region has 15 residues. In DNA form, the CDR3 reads TGTGCCAGCAGCCCCCAGGGCACTACAGATGAAAAACTGTTTTTT. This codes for CASSPQGTTDEKLFF.

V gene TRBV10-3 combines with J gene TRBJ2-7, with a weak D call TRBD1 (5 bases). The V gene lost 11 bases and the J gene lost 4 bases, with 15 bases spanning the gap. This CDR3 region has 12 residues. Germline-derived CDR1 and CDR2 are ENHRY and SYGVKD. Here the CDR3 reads CASGLSLYEQYF. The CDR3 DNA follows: TGTGCCTCAGGGTTATCTCTTTACGAGCAGTACTTC.

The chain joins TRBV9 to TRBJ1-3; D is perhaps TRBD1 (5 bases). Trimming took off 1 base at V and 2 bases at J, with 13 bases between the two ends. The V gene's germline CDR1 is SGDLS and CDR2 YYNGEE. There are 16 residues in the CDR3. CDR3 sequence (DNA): TGTGCCAGCAGCGTATCGGCCGGGACTACTGGAAACACCATATATTTT. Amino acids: CASSVSAGTTGNTIYF.

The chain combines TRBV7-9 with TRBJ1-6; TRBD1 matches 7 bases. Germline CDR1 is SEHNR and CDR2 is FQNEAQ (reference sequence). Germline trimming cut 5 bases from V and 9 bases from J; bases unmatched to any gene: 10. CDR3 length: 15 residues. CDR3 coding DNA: TGTGCCAGCAGCGCCCGGGACAGCAAACTTTCACCCCTCCACTTT. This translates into CASSARDSKLSPLHF.

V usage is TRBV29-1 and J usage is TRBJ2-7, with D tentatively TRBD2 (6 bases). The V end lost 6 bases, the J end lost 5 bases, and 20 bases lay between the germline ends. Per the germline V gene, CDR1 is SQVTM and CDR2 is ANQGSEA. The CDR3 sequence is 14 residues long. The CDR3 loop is CSVASGRGMDEQYF. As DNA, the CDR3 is TGCAGCGTCGCCTCCGGACGGGGGATGGACGAGCAGTACTTC.